The 26 T cell receptor beta chains presented below share a single source sample, sequenced in a study of T cells in localized non-small cell lung cancer. Method: immunoSEQ multiplex PCR; TCRdb's copy keeps in-frame clones and lacks some. The sample holds under 65,000 clones, about four fifths seen once. The sample here was peripheral blood, taken before any cancer treatment. The receptors come from a female donor aged 60 or older with stage II squamous cell lung carcinoma.

This clone was found a few times. The gene calls are TRBV18 and TRBJ1-2; unclear D gene. Trimming shortened V by 5 bases and J by 3 bases, and 13 bases separated the two germline ends. The germline gives CDR1 KGHSH, CDR2 LQKENI. The CDR3 has 14 residues. The CDR3 sequence is CASSSDHRDYGYTF. In DNA form, the CDR3 reads TGTGCCAGCTCATCAGACCACAGAGACTATGGCTACACCTTC.

This clone was counted a few times. The V and J genes are TRBV6-5 and TRBJ1-2; maybe TRBD1 (5 bases). Germline V gene sequence: CDR1 MNHEY, CDR2 SVGAGI. Trimming took off 2 bases at V and 6 bases at J, with 10 bases between the two ends. The CDR3 has 13 residues. The CDR3 spells CASSYAQGDGYTF. CDR3 DNA sequence: TGTGCCAGCAGTTACGCGCAGGGTGATGGCTACACCTTC.

This clone has more than one count but fewer than ten. The chain is built from TRBV18 and TRBJ2-7, with D hard to call. Germline CDR1 is KGHSH and CDR2 is LQKENI. This CDR3 comprises 19 residues. Trimming cost V 1 base and J 2 bases, with 24 bases left between them. The CDR3 DNA follows: TGTGCCAGCTCACCACGGGTTTCAGTCGTAGGATCCCTTACCTACGAGCAGTACTTC. Translation gives CASSPRVSVVGSLTYEQYF. Based on the CDR3 plus reference TRBV18 and TRBJ2-7, the full variable domain is NAGVMQNPRHLVRRRGQEARLRCSPMKGHSHVYWYRQLPEEGLKFMVYLQKENIIDESGMPKERFSAEFPKEGPSILRIQQVVRGDSAAYFCASSPRVSVVGSLTYEQYFGPGTRLTVT.

The chain carries TRBV14 and TRBJ1-2, with D unclear. Trimming removed 3 bases at V and 5 bases at J, with 7 bases between. Germline V gene lookup returns CDR1 SGHDN and CDR2 FVKESK. The CDR3 loop spans 12 amino acids. As DNA, the CDR3 is TGTGCCAGCAGCCAGCAGAGATATGGCTACACCTTC. Translating it yields CASSQQRYGYTF.

The V call is TRBV2, the J call TRBJ2-1, with D possibly being TRBD2 (5 bases). This CDR3 contains 13 residues. Per the germline V gene, CDR1 is SNHLY and CDR2 is FYNNEI. V lost 2 bases, J lost 7 bases, and 9 bases lay in between. The CDR3 sequence: CASSEYGENEQFF. The CDR3 DNA follows: TGTGCCAGCAGTGAATACGGGGAAAATGAGCAGTTCTTC.

This chain joins TRBV12-5 and TRBJ2-1; D is undetermined. CDR1 and CDR2 from the germline V gene are LGHNT and FRNRAP. The CDR3 sequence is 12 residues long. The V end was cut by 0 bases, the J end by 6 bases, with 3 bases between. The CDR3, as DNA: TGTGCTAGTGGTTTGGTGAGCAATGAGCAGTTCTTC. Its protein is CASGLVSNEQFF. The whole variable domain, filled in from reference TRBV12-5 and TRBJ2-1, reads DARVTQTPRHKVTEMGQEVTMRCQPILGHNTVFWYRQTMMQGLELLAYFRNRAPLDDSGMPKDRFSAEMPDATLATLKIQPSEPRDSAVYFCASGLVSNEQFFGPGTRLTVL.

CDR3 in amino acids: CASNRVPNEKLFF. The CDR3 region has the DNA TGTGCCAGCAACAGGGTCCCGAATGAAAAACTGTTTTTT. The chain links TRBV19 to TRBJ1-4; D may be TRBD1 (6 bases). This CDR3 is built from 13 residues. In germline, CDR1 is LNHDA, CDR2 SQIVND (reference sequence). Trimming stripped 9 bases from V and 5 bases from J, with 13 bases between.

The chain joins TRBV5-4 to TRBJ1-2, with D hard to call. Germline V gene lookup returns CDR1 SGHNT and CDR2 YYREEE (reference sequence). This CDR3 has 13 amino acids. The V and J ends lost 0 bases and 2 bases respectively, with 5 bases between them. This CDR3 reads CASSLVQNYGYTF. CDR3 sequence (DNA): TGTGCCAGCAGCTTGGTACAAAACTATGGCTACACCTTC.

V gene TRBV7-2 combines with J gene TRBJ1-2, with D tentatively TRBD1 (5 bases). The CDR3 is 15 residues long. V was clipped by 5 bases and J by 2 bases, with 15 bases between them. Germline V gene data show CDR1 as SGHTA and CDR2 as FQGNSA. The CDR3, as DNA: TGTGCCAGCAGCCTACCGGGGGGGGTGAACTATGGCTACACCTTC. This codes for CASSLPGGVNYGYTF.

The chain recombines TRBV28 with TRBJ2-7, with 11 positions matching TRBD1. Looked up from germline, CDR1 is MDHEN and CDR2 is SYDVKM. The junction had 10 bases not matched to a gene; V was cut back by 5 bases and J by 7 bases. CDR3 length: 15 amino acids. CDR3 protein: CASSKGGTGGREQYF. CDR3 bases: TGTGCCAGCAGTAAGGGGGGGACAGGGGGTAGGGAGCAGTACTTC.

The sample holds one count of this clone. V is TRBV6-4 and J is TRBJ2-2, with D uncertain. The CDR3 contains 13 residues. V lost 4 bases and J 2 bases, leaving 5 bases between the germline ends. Germline assignment: CDR1 MRHNA and CDR2 SNTAGT. The CDR3: CASSASNTGELFF. The CDR3 nucleotides are TGTGCCAGCAGTGCCTCCAACACCGGGGAGCTGTTTTTT.

The gene calls are TRBV4-1 and TRBJ2-7; no clear D gene. Per germline, CDR1 MGHRA and CDR2 YSYEKL. The CDR3 runs 12 residues. Trimming cost V 6 bases and J 5 bases, with 11 bases left between them. The DNA of the CDR3 is TGCGCCAGCAGTCCCGATCGGAACGAGCAGTACTTC. Its protein product is CASSPDRNEQYF.

The J gene is TRBJ1-1, the V gene TRBV7-3, with 9 bases matching TRBD1. The CDR3 extends over 16 amino acids. With 2 bases clipped from V and 4 bases from J, the junction kept 8 bases outside the gene matches. Germline V gives CDR1 SGHTA, CDR2 FQGTGA. DNA of the CDR3: TGTGCCAGCAGCTTAGGACGGACAGGGGTAATCACTGAAGCTTTCTTT. It encodes CASSLGRTGVITEAFF. The variable domain in full, with the rest retrieved from reference TRBV7-3 and TRBJ1-1, is GAGVSQTPSNKVTEKGKYVELRCDPISGHTALYWYRQSLGQGPEFLIYFQGTGAADDSGLPNDRFFAVRPEGSVSTLKIQRTERGDSAVYLCASSLGRTGVITEAFFGQGTRLTVV.

Remarks on this clone: Without the conserved terminal phenylalanine or tryptophan, this CDR3 likely stems from a read error. No DNA is shown, since the ends of the CDR3 on it are uncertain; the CDR3 is the one TCRdb lists. V is TRBV27 and J is TRBJ1-1; TRBD1 is taken as the D call from the table, unchecked against the DNA. Germline loops: CDR1 MNHEY, CDR2 SMNVEV (reference sequence). Both ends counted, the CDR3 spans 12 residues. The chain's CDR3 is CASKECPGRQDL.

The J gene is TRBJ2-2, the V gene TRBV19, with TRBD1 matching 11 bases. The CDR3 is 14 amino acids. Germline assignment: CDR1 LNHDA and CDR2 SQIVND (reference sequence). After removal of 7 bases from V and 4 bases from J, the junction contained 2 bases not matched to a gene. CDR3 nucleotides: TGTGCCAGTATGGGGACAGGGGGCACCGGGGAGCTGTTTTTT. This gives the protein CASMGTGGTGELFF.

Note on this clone: The junction and the germline gene differ at one end; a read error may be behind it. The chain links TRBV6-5 to TRBJ1-1; unclear D gene. Per germline, CDR1 MNHEY and CDR2 SVGAGI. The CDR3 contains 15 residues. The CDR3 DNA is TGTGCCAGCAGATACTCCCCGGACGGGAACACTGAAGCTTTCTTT. Translation: CASRYSPDGNTEAFF.

V usage is TRBV5-4 and J usage is TRBJ2-5, with a weak D call TRBD2 (5 bases). The CDR3 is 13 residues long. Germline CDR1 and CDR2: SGHNT and YYREEE (reference sequence). V dropped 3 bases and J dropped 7 bases, with 13 bases sitting between them. The CDR3 region is CASSSAREGTQYF. The CDR3 coding sequence is TGTGCCAGCAGCTCGGCCCGCGAGGGGACCCAGTACTTC.

This clone is a singleton in its sample. V usage is TRBV11-1 and J usage is TRBJ2-6, with 14 positions matching TRBD2. With V trimmed by 6 bases and J by 2 bases, 3 bases remained unmatched. The CDR3 covers 17 residues. Germline V gene sequence: CDR1 SGHAT, CDR2 FQDESV (reference sequence). CDR3 sequence reads: CASRSGLAGAGANVLTF. CDR3 sequence (DNA): TGTGCCAGCAGGTCGGGACTAGCGGGGGCTGGGGCCAACGTCCTGACTTTC.

The CDR3 is CASSVGTGEGETQYF. The CDR3 DNA is TGTGCCAGCAGCGTAGGCACAGGGGAAGGAGAGACCCAGTACTTC. The V gene is TRBV9, the J gene TRBJ2-5; TRBD1 aligns across 7 bases. The CDR3 has 15 amino acids. Germline CDR1 reads SGDLS; CDR2 reads YYNGEE. Trimming removed 0 bases from V and 4 bases from J; junction bases left unmatched: 6.

CDR3 in amino acids: CASSFQGQRTLSYNSPLHF. The CDR3, as DNA: TGCGCCAGCAGCTTCCAGGGACAGCGGACATTGTCCTATAATTCACCCCTCCACTTT. The gene calls are TRBV5-1 and TRBJ1-6, with TRBD1 matching over 7 bases. The CDR3 totals 19 residues. Germline trimming cut 2 bases from V and 1 base from J; bases unmatched to any gene: 12. Germline CDR1 is SGHRS and CDR2 is YFSETQ. Looking up the rest from reference TRBV5-1 and TRBJ1-6 gives the full variable domain: KAGVTQTPRYLIKTRGQQVTLSCSPISGHRSVSWYQQTPGQGLQFLFEYFSETQRNKGNFPGRFSGRQFSNSRSEMNVSTLELGDSALYLCASSFQGQRTLSYNSPLHFGNGTRLTVT.

The chain is built from TRBV19 and TRBJ2-4; 7 nucleotides line up with TRBD2. Germline CDR1 is LNHDA and CDR2 is SQIVND (reference sequence). CDR3 size: 14 residues. V was clipped by 7 bases and J by 1 base; unmatched bases: 4. In nucleotides, the CDR3 is TGTGCCAGTACCCCCGGGAGGGCCAAAAACATTCAGTACTTC. This codes for CASTPGRAKNIQYF.

The chain carries TRBV28 and TRBJ2-2; 8 bases line up with TRBD1. Per the germline V gene, CDR1 is MDHEN and CDR2 is SYDVKM. V trimming: 5 bases; J trimming: 4 bases; junction bases outside the gene matches: 6. The CDR3 is made up of 15 amino acids. The CDR3, as DNA: TGTGCCAGCAGTCCAGGGGGCGCGGGCACCGGGGAGCTGTTTTTT. Translating gives CASSPGGAGTGELFF.

V is TRBV6-1 and J is TRBJ2-2, with 12 bases aligning to TRBD2. V was pared by 4 bases and J by 1 base, with 4 bases of the junction left unmatched. Per the germline V gene, CDR1 is MNHNS and CDR2 is SASEGT. This CDR3 contains 17 residues. CDR3 bases: TGTGCCAGCAGTGGCAGACTAGCGGGGGAGAACACCGGGGAGCTGTTTTTT. Translated: CASSGRLAGENTGELFF.

V is TRBV2 and J is TRBJ2-3; 14 bases match TRBD2. The germline CDR1 and CDR2 sequences are SNHLY and FYNNEI. With 9 bases clipped from V and 2 bases from J, the junction kept 13 bases outside the gene matches. This CDR3 is 18 amino acids long. CDR3 in amino acids: CARFGTSGGLSSTDTQYF. The DNA of the CDR3 is TGTGCCAGATTTGGGACTAGCGGGGGACTATCATCCACAGATACGCAGTATTTT.

V is TRBV2 and J is TRBJ2-3; 8 bases line up with TRBD1. Germline V gene sequence: CDR1 SNHLY, CDR2 FYNNEI. This CDR3 spans 15 amino acids. With 2 bases clipped from V and 4 bases from J, the junction kept 5 bases outside the gene matches. For the CDR3, the DNA is TGTGCCAGCAGTGAATGGACAGGGTTCTCAGATACGCAGTATTTT. It translates to CASSEWTGFSDTQYF. Full variable domain (missing parts from reference TRBV2 and TRBJ2-3): EPEVTQTPSHQVTQMGQEVILRCVPISNHLYFYWYRQILGQKVEFLVSFYNNEISEKSEIFDDQFSVERPDGSNFTLKIRSTKLEDSAMYFCASSEWTGFSDTQYFGPGTRLTVL.

J is TRBJ2-1 and V is TRBV9, with 10 bases aligning to TRBD2. The V gene end was trimmed by 0 bases and the J gene end by 8 bases; junction bases not matched to a gene: 8. Looked up from germline, CDR1 is SGDLS and CDR2 is YYNGEE. The CDR3 loop spans 16 amino acids. DNA for the CDR3: TGTGCCAGCAGCGTAGAAAGCGGGGGGGCATTGGATGAGCAGTTCTTC. Translating it yields CASSVESGGALDEQFF.